The 30 T cell receptor beta chains reported below all come from one sample, sequenced in a study of blood T cell repertoires in COVID-19. Only in-frame clones appear in the TCRdb table, and some are missing; sequencing was by immunoSEQ multiplex PCR. This sample carries around 270,000 clones, around 80% of them seen once, and the ten largest clones take roughly 4%. The sequencing input was peripheral blood. The receptors here all came from a man aged 55 to 70 with acute or convalescent COVID-19.

The rearrangement links TRBV11-3 to TRBJ2-1; weak D call: TRBD2 (7 bases). From germline, CDR1 is SGHNT and CDR2 YENEEA. V lost 5 bases and J lost 10, with 15 bases in between. The CDR3 is 13 amino acids. CDR3 DNA: TGTGCCAGCAGCGAGATAGAGGGGGGGGAGCAGTTCTTC. Its protein product is CASSEIEGGEQFF.

The chain is built from TRBV15 and TRBJ2-5, with D unresolved. This CDR3 region has 14 residues. V was trimmed by 0 bases and J by 1 base, leaving 6 bases between them. Germline V gene data show CDR1 as LNHNV and CDR2 as YYDKDF (reference sequence). The chain's CDR3 is CATSRDLGQETQYF. CDR3 sequence (DNA): TGTGCCACCAGCAGAGACCTCGGCCAAGAGACCCAGTACTTC.

The chain uses TRBV30 and TRBJ2-3; D gene unclear. This CDR3 spans 12 amino acids. Germline CDR1 and CDR2: GTSNPN and SVGIG (reference sequence). Trimming cost V 0 bases and J 8 bases, with 9 bases left between them. The CDR3 coding sequence is TGTGCCTGGAGTGTAACCCCCGGTACGCAGTATTTT. Amino acids: CAWSVTPGTQYF.

This sequence joins TRBV4-1 and TRBJ2-1, with a tentative D call TRBD2 (5 bases). The CDR3 covers 17 residues. Trimming removed 1 base from V and 5 bases from J, with 18 bases in between. CDR1 MGHRA and CDR2 YSYEKL come from the germline V gene. The CDR3 DNA sequence: TGCGCCAGCAGCCAAGTCGGGTGGGAGAGAACAAACAATGAGCAGTTCTTC. Amino acids: CASSQVGWERTNNEQFF.

This chain uses TRBV3-1 (or the pseudogene TRBV3-2) with TRBJ1-4; possible D gene TRBD1, 5 bases. V lost 1 base to trimming and J lost 4 bases, with 10 bases between them. Per the germline V gene, CDR1 is LGHDT and CDR2 is YNNKEL (reference sequence). The CDR3 is 15 residues long. The DNA of the CDR3 is TGTGCCAGCAGCCAAGGCGGGGCAGGTAATGAAAAACTGTTTTTT. Its translation: CASSQGGAGNEKLFF.

This rearrangement joins TRBV25-1 to TRBJ2-2, with 9 bases identical to TRBD2. V gave up 6 bases and J gave up 1 base; unmatched junction bases: 3. CDR3 length equals 15 residues. CDR1 is MGHDK and CDR2 is SYGVNS in the germline V gene. In nucleotides, the CDR3 is TGTGCCAGCAGGAGCGGGGGGCTGAACACCGGGGAGCTGTTTTTT. It codes for CASRSGGLNTGELFF.

The chain links TRBV9 to TRBJ2-3; 9 positions agree with TRBD1. The CDR3 has 16 amino acids. J lost 2 bases, V lost 0 bases, and 4 bases had no gene match. Germline-derived CDR1 and CDR2 are SGDLS and YYNGEE. In DNA form, the CDR3 reads TGTGCCAGCAGCGTAGTCGGGACAGGGAACACAGATACGCAGTATTTT. This encodes CASSVVGTGNTDTQYF. Drawing the rest from reference TRBV9 and TRBJ2-3, the complete variable domain is DSGVTQTPKHLITATGQRVTLRCSPRSGDLSVYWYQQSLDQGLQFLIQYYNGEERAKGNILERFSAQQFPDLHSELNLSSLELGDSALYFCASSVVGTGNTDTQYFGPGTRLTVL.

This chain links TRBV27 with TRBJ1-5, with D unclear. CDR1 and CDR2 from the germline V gene are MNHEY and SMNVEV (reference sequence). The CDR3 loop spans 13 amino acids. The germline V and J ends were trimmed by 6 bases and 6 bases, with 12 bases remaining between them. CDR3 sequence: CASSPREGQPQHF. The DNA for the CDR3 is TGTGCCAGCAGCCCCCGTGAGGGTCAGCCCCAGCATTTT.

The chain uses TRBV13 and TRBJ2-7; 7 positions agree with TRBD1. CDR3 length equals 16 residues. J gave up 4 bases and V 3 bases, and 12 bases lay outside the gene matches. Germline V gene data show CDR1 as PRHDT and CDR2 as FYEKMQ (reference sequence). CDR3 sequence: CASSLAPMGQMYEQYF. The CDR3 nucleotides are TGTGCCAGCAGCTTGGCCCCCATGGGACAGATGTACGAGCAGTACTTC.

The chain recombines TRBV18 with TRBJ2-5; D gene uncertain. The length of the CDR3 is 14 residues. The V and J ends lost 6 bases and 5 bases respectively, with 16 bases between them. Germline CDR1 and CDR2: KGHSH and LQKENI. Here the CDR3 reads CASSLGGAPETQYF. The CDR3 nucleotides are TGTGCCAGCTCCCTCGGTGGAGCACCGGAGACCCAGTACTTC.

The chain is built from TRBV19 and TRBJ2-3; 10 bases align to TRBD1. Germline CDR1 is LNHDA and CDR2 is SQIVND (reference sequence). The V gene end was trimmed by 7 bases and the J gene end by 9 bases; junction bases not matched to a gene: 10. The CDR3 is 14 residues long. CDR3 sequence (DNA): TGTGCCAGTAAGGACAGGGGGGAGATGGAGACGCAGTATTTT. This translates into CASKDRGEMETQYF.

This rearrangement joins TRBV19 to TRBJ1-4; 9 positions agree with TRBD1. CDR1 is LNHDA, CDR2 SQIVND, per germline (reference sequence). The ends lost 8 bases at V and 7 bases at J; junction bases unmatched: 14. This CDR3 contains 16 residues. The CDR3 DNA reads TGTGCCAGTGCCGGGACAGGGAACCCTAGCGGTGAAAAACTGTTTTTT. Protein product: CASAGTGNPSGEKLFF.

The chain has TRBV6-5 and TRBJ2-3; D is unclear. Germline-derived CDR1 and CDR2 are MNHEY and SVGAGI. This CDR3 contains 13 residues. V was shortened by 3 bases and J by 4 bases, with 8 bases between the two germline ends. CDR3 in amino acids: CASSYLGADTQYF. For the CDR3, the DNA is TGTGCCAGCAGTTATCTGGGCGCAGATACGCAGTATTTT.

The chain combines TRBV30 with TRBJ1-1, with TRBD1 as a possible D gene (5 bases). This CDR3 region has 13 residues. V dropped 1 base and J dropped 3 bases, with 9 bases sitting between them. CDR1 and CDR2 (germline): GTSNPN, SVGIG (reference sequence). The CDR3 protein is CAWSAQEYTEAFF. In DNA, the CDR3 is TGTGCCTGGAGTGCACAGGAGTACACTGAAGCTTTCTTT. Looking up the rest from reference TRBV30 and TRBJ1-1 gives the full variable domain: SQTIHQWPATLVQPVGSPLSLECTVEGTSNPNLYWYRQAAGRGLQLLFYSVGIGQISSEVPQNLSASRPQDRQFILSSKKLLLSDSGFYLCAWSAQEYTEAFFGQGTRLTVV.

This rearrangement joins TRBV19 to TRBJ2-1; 9 nucleotides agree with TRBD1. The CDR3 length is 15 residues. The ends lost 4 bases at V and 13 bases at J; junction bases unmatched: 14. Looked up from germline, CDR1 is LNHDA and CDR2 is SQIVND (reference sequence). Here the CDR3 DNA reads TGTGCCAGTAGTAGGGGGGTTCGGACAGGGGTTATACAGTTCTTC. This codes for CASSRGVRTGVIQFF. Supplemented by reference TRBV19 and TRBJ2-1, the full variable domain reads DGGITQSPKYLFRKEGQNVTLSCEQNLNHDAMYWYRQDPGQGLRLIYYSQIVNDFQKGDIAEGYSVSREKKESFPLTVTSAQKNPTAFYLCASSRGVRTGVIQFFGPGTRLTVL.

The chain employs TRBV27 and TRBJ2-3; D may be TRBD2 (6 bases). V shed 4 bases and J shed 0 bases, with 14 bases lying between them. The CDR3 extends over 16 amino acids. Germline V CDR1 and CDR2: MNHEY, SMNVEV (reference sequence). Here the CDR3 reads CASSSWTTPSTDTQYF. CDR3 in DNA: TGTGCCAGCAGTTCCTGGACTACCCCTAGCACAGATACGCAGTATTTT.

In this sample, this clone turned up once. The chain carries TRBV27 and TRBJ2-3; 11 bases line up with TRBD2. The CDR3 is 15 residues long. V lost 7 bases to trimming and J lost 2 bases; unmatched junction nucleotides: 5. CDR1 and CDR2 from the germline V gene are MNHEY and SMNVEV (reference sequence). CDR3 sequence: CASKLAGGPTDTQYF. The CDR3 DNA follows: TGTGCCAGCAAATTAGCGGGAGGGCCCACAGATACGCAGTATTTT.

The chain has TRBV28 and TRBJ1-5; D is unclear. The CDR3 has 12 residues. Per the germline V gene, CDR1 is MDHEN and CDR2 is SYDVKM. The germline V and J ends were trimmed by 4 bases and 6 bases, with 7 bases remaining between them. CDR3 in DNA: TGTGCCAGCAGTTCCCTATCTCAGCCCCAGCATTTT. Encoded protein: CASSSLSQPQHF. Together with reference TRBV28 and TRBJ1-5, the CDR3 gives the full variable domain: DVKVTQSSRYLVKRTGEKVFLECVQDMDHENMFWYRQDPGLGLRLIYFSYDVKMKEKGDIPEGYSVSREKKERFSLILESASTNQTSMYLCASSSLSQPQHFGDGTRLSIL.

The chain employs TRBV18 and TRBJ1-2, with TRBD1 matching over 7 bases. J was trimmed by 3 bases and V by 5 bases; bases with no gene match: 6. The germline gives CDR1 KGHSH, CDR2 LQKENI. The CDR3 extends over 14 amino acids. The CDR3 spells CASSTNRGDYGYTF. The DNA for the CDR3 is TGTGCCAGCTCAACGAACAGGGGAGACTATGGCTACACCTTC. Using reference TRBV18 and TRBJ1-2 for the parts outside the CDR3, the full variable domain is NAGVMQNPRHLVRRRGQEARLRCSPMKGHSHVYWYRQLPEEGLKFMVYLQKENIIDESGMPKERFSAEFPKEGPSILRIQQVVRGDSAAYFCASSTNRGDYGYTFGSGTRLTVV.

The chain couples TRBV18 to TRBJ2-1, with TRBD2 identical over 9 bases. Trimming cost V 6 bases and J 5 bases; bases outside gene matches: 11. The germline V gene encodes CDR1 KGHSH and CDR2 LQKENI. This CDR3 has 16 residues. The CDR3 sequence: CASSRSGTSPDNEQFF. DNA of the CDR3: TGTGCCAGCTCGCGTAGCGGGACTAGCCCTGACAATGAGCAGTTCTTC.

The gene calls are TRBV5-1 and TRBJ1-1, with D possibly TRBD1 on 6 matching bases. This CDR3 region has 14 residues. Looked up from germline, CDR1 is SGHRS and CDR2 is YFSETQ. V was shortened by 0 bases and J by 6 bases, with 12 bases between the two germline ends. CDR3 sequence: CASSLGSGEPEAFF. The DNA for the CDR3 is TGCGCCAGCAGCTTGGGATCAGGGGAACCTGAAGCTTTCTTT. The full variable domain, with the rest looked up from reference TRBV5-1 and TRBJ1-1, is KAGVTQTPRYLIKTRGQQVTLSCSPISGHRSVSWYQQTPGQGLQFLFEYFSETQRNKGNFPGRFSGRQFSNSRSEMNVSTLELGDSALYLCASSLGSGEPEAFFGQGTRLTVV.

The chain combines TRBV6-5 with TRBJ1-6, with TRBD1 identical over 7 bases. V trimming: 8 bases; J trimming: 7 bases; junction bases outside the gene matches: 11. Looked up from germline, CDR1 is MNHEY and CDR2 is SVGAGI. This CDR3 region has 15 residues. CDR3 sequence: CASGRSTGINSPLHF. For the CDR3, the DNA is TGTGCCAGCGGTCGTTCGACAGGGATAAATTCACCCCTCCACTTT.

The V and J genes are TRBV13 and TRBJ2-2; 7 nucleotides align to TRBD2. Trimming at V came to 4 bases and at J to 4 bases, leaving 9 bases not matched to a gene. The CDR3 length is 16 residues. Germline loops: CDR1 PRHDT, CDR2 FYEKMQ (reference sequence). CDR3 DNA sequence: TGTGCCAGCAGCTCGCTGGGGACTATCAGCACCGGGGAGCTGTTTTTT. It yields the protein CASSSLGTISTGELFF. Looking up the rest from reference TRBV13 and TRBJ2-2 gives the full variable domain: AAGVIQSPRHLIKEKRETATLKCYPIPRHDTVYWYQQGPGQDPQFLISFYEKMQSDKGSIPDRFSAQQFSDYHSELNMSSLELGDSALYFCASSSLGTISTGELFFGEGSRLTVL.

The CDR3 DNA follows: TGTGCCAGCAGTTTATTACCTAGGGTGGACAGGGTAAACTATGGCTACACCTTC. Translation gives CASSLLPRVDRVNYGYTF. This sequence joins TRBV28 and TRBJ1-2, with 8 bases lining up with TRBD1. V was pared by 1 base and J by 2 bases, with 12 bases of the junction left unmatched. CDR3 length: 18 residues. Germline V lookup: CDR1 MDHEN, CDR2 SYDVKM.

CDR3 region: CASSSDSEETQYF. DNA for the CDR3: TGTGCCAGCAGCTCTGACAGTGAGGAGACCCAGTACTTC. The chain joins TRBV13 to TRBJ2-5; D perhaps matches TRBD1 (5 bases). Germline CDR1 is PRHDT and CDR2 is FYEKMQ (reference sequence). This CDR3 region has 13 residues. Trimming cost V 4 bases and J 5 bases, with 11 bases left between them.

This chain links TRBV7-3 with TRBJ2-2, with 8 bases matching TRBD1. The J segment lost 1 base and the V segment lost 6 bases, leaving 1 base of the junction unmatched. Looked up from germline, CDR1 is SGHTA and CDR2 is FQGTGA. This CDR3 is 14 amino acids long. Here the CDR3 reads CASRTGENTGELFF. CDR3 nucleotides: TGTGCCAGCAGGACAGGGGAGAACACCGGGGAGCTGTTTTTT.

The V call is TRBV6-5, the J call TRBJ1-6; D might be TRBD1 (5 bases). The V gene's germline CDR1 is MNHEY and CDR2 SVGAGI. V lost 1 base and J 10 bases, leaving 14 bases between the germline ends. This CDR3 comprises 15 residues. The CDR3 is CASSYYVGGTSPLHF. CDR3 coding DNA: TGTGCCAGCAGTTACTATGTCGGGGGGACCTCACCCCTCCACTTT.

This clone was detected only once. Other nucleotide sequences from this sample produce the same CDR3. V is TRBV3-1 (or the pseudogene TRBV3-2) and J is TRBJ1-1; 8 bases line up with TRBD1. V trimming: 6 bases; J trimming: 1 base; junction bases outside the gene matches: 1. Germline V gene data show CDR1 as LGHDT and CDR2 as YNNKEL (reference sequence). The CDR3 extends over 13 amino acids. The CDR3 reads CASRQGGNTEAFF. In DNA form, the CDR3 reads TGTGCCAGCAGACAGGGGGGGAACACTGAAGCTTTCTTT.

The chain combines TRBV7-9 with TRBJ1-5; TRBD1 is a possible D gene (5 bases). Germline CDR1 is SEHNR and CDR2 is FQNEAQ (reference sequence). Trimming stripped 2 bases from V and 1 base from J, with 12 bases between. The CDR3 totals 16 residues. CDR3: CASSLLGEGSNQPQHF. The CDR3 bases are TGTGCCAGCAGCTTATTGGGGGAGGGGAGCAATCAGCCCCAGCATTTT.

The chain is built from TRBV19 and TRBJ2-3; TRBD2 might be the D (6 bases). Germline V gene lookup returns CDR1 LNHDA and CDR2 SQIVND (reference sequence). Trimming left V 9 bases short and J 0 bases short, with 13 bases between. This CDR3 region has 14 residues. The CDR3 here is CARVAETSTDTQYF. The CDR3 nucleotides are TGTGCCAGGGTAGCGGAGACTAGCACAGATACGCAGTATTTT.